The rows below give T cell receptor beta chains drawn from one sample of a study of response to subunit inactivated influenza vaccine. TCRdb independently ran MiXCR on the RT-PCR reads; one entry per CDR3 protein. The data contain under 850,000 distinct CDR3 sequences, about a fifth of them singletons. The sample consisted of PBMCs from blood, taken more than 4 days after vaccination. These receptors were obtained from a man over 45 who received an inactivated influenza vaccine. Each CDR3 is given with its conserved first and last residue. The order of the fields is D gene, V gene, CDR3 length, CDR3 protein. A D gene is named only where the DNA matches it firmly.

TRBD1,TRBV27,16,CASTTWIGTGSEKLFF
NA,TRBV20-1,13,CSARQGMGTEAFF
NA,TRBV6-2/TRBV6-3,11,CASARYGEQFF
NA,TRBV9,15,CASSVGTLGNQPQHF
TRBD2,TRBV4-2,16,CASSQATVGGTDTQYF
NA,TRBV5-5,13,CASSYISSGELFF
NA,TRBV6-5,14,CASSYAQGSQPQHF
NA,TRBV21-1,14,CASSKGCRTCEQYF
TRBD1,TRBV3-1,18,CASSLLSYRAGGYNEQFF
TRBD2,TRBV7-9,17,CASTSAGTSGYTDTQYF
TRBD2,TRBV20-1,15,CSAPVTSGVAYEQYF
NA,TRBV25-1,14,CATQGGGTYNEQFF
TRBD1,TRBV20-1,14,CSASRDSLNTEAFF
NA,TRBV12-3/TRBV12-4,14,CASSFSGAVYGYTF
NA,TRBV29-1,13,CSVGKGTTDTQYF
NA,TRBV6-4,14,CASSDSTKGNEQFF
TRBD1,TRBV11-2,18,CASSFFALRQGSQETQYF
NA,TRBV29-1,12,CSVVMGFTEAFF
TRBD1,TRBV5-1,15,CASSLTGGNQETQYF
NA,TRBV6-5,13,CASSYGGSDTQYF
NA,TRBV9,15,CASSGKGGAGDTQYF
NA,TRBV9,14,CASSVASSGNTIYF
TRBD2,TRBV7-2,16,CASSFTSGSLTDTQYF
TRBD2,TRBV6-1,14,CASNPGTRVYEQYF
TRBD2,TRBV7-2,17,CASSLTLAGGSSYEQYF
NA,TRBV20-1,14,CSARGLLGNNEQFF
TRBD1,TRBV15,13,CATSRPTGDTQYF
NA,TRBV15,16,CATSWGGGAGNQPQHF
TRBD2,TRBV6-1,14,CASSALGRANEQFF
TRBD2,TRBV10-3,15,CAISVRRGGEDTQYF